Presented here are 22 T cell receptor beta chains from one specimen sequenced in a study of OX40 agonist ivuxolimab in advanced cancers. TCRdb keeps only in-frame clones here, not all; method: immunoSEQ multiplex PCR. This sample has about 33,000 clones; 60% to 75% occur once, and the top ten carry around an eighth. Sequencing used CD4+ or CD8+ T cells sorted from blood, obtained in a trial of the OX40 agonist ivuxolimab. The receptors stem from an adult with an advanced solid tumor such as melanoma, head and neck, liver or kidney cancer.

The V call is TRBV6-5, the J call TRBJ2-5; weak D call: TRBD1 (5 bases). The CDR3 has 14 amino acids. The V and J ends lost 3 bases and 1 base respectively, with 9 bases between them. Germline lookup yields CDR1 MNHEY and CDR2 SVGAGI. The CDR3 is CASSYGALQETQYF. The CDR3 coding sequence is TGTGCCAGCAGTTATGGGGCGCTCCAAGAGACCCAGTACTTC.

This rearrangement joins TRBV6-6 to TRBJ2-7, with unresolved D. Trimming stripped 2 bases from V and 5 bases from J, with 10 bases between. This CDR3 comprises 13 residues. From germline, CDR1 is MNHNY and CDR2 SVGAGI (reference sequence). The CDR3 sequence is CASSYHPTDEQYV. CDR3 nucleotides: TGTGCCAGCAGTTACCATCCGACTGACGAGCAGTACGTC.

This chain links TRBV28 with TRBJ1-5, with D unclear. Germline V gene sequence: CDR1 MDHEN, CDR2 SYDVKM. This CDR3 is built from 11 residues. Trimming removed 3 bases at V and 11 bases at J, with 8 bases between. The CDR3 DNA reads TGTGCCAGCAGTTTTACAATGGCCCAGCATTTT. Its translation: CASSFTMAQHF. The entire variable domain, with the rest obtained from reference TRBV28 and TRBJ1-5, is as follows: DVKVTQSSRYLVKRTGEKVFLECVQDMDHENMFWYRQDPGLGLRLIYFSYDVKMKEKGDIPEGYSVSREKKERFSLILESASTNQTSMYLCASSFTMAQHFGDGTRLSIL.

This chain links TRBV4-1 with TRBJ1-4; perhaps TRBD1 as D (6 bases). The CDR3 consists of 18 residues. The germline CDR1 and CDR2 sequences are MGHRA and YSYEKL. Trimming pared 5 bases from V and 0 bases from J, leaving 19 bases between. The DNA of the CDR3 is TGCGCCAGCAGCAAACAGGGTCTGGGGGAAACAACTAATGAAAAACTGTTTTTT. The encoded protein is CASSKQGLGETTNEKLFF.

The chain combines TRBV7-8 with TRBJ2-6, with D possibly being TRBD1 (5 bases). The germline V and J ends were trimmed by 1 base and 2 bases, with 6 bases remaining between them. This CDR3 region has 15 residues. Germline values: CDR1 SGHVS, CDR2 FQNEAQ. The CDR3 DNA follows: TGTGCCAGCAGCTTAGGACAGACTGGGGCCAACGTCCTGACTTTC. Translating gives CASSLGQTGANVLTF.

The rearrangement links TRBV6-4 to TRBJ2-5; 8 bases align to TRBD2. The CDR3 covers 14 residues. Looked up from germline, CDR1 is MRHNA and CDR2 is SNTAGT. V was pared by 8 bases and J by 4 bases, with 9 bases of the junction left unmatched. Written as DNA, the CDR3 is TGTGCCAGCGTCTCGCGGGGGGAGGGAGAGACCCAGTACTTC. Translation gives CASVSRGEGETQYF.

As concerns this clone: This CDR3 is also generated by other DNA sequences in the sample. J is TRBJ1-2 and V is TRBV5-1; 8 nucleotides line up with TRBD1. Germline V gene lookup returns CDR1 SGHRS and CDR2 YFSETQ. The CDR3 loop spans 13 amino acids. The V segment lost 3 bases and the J segment 7 bases; nucleotides outside the gene matches: 5. CDR3 DNA: TGCGCCAGCAGCTCCCAGGGGGCGACTGGCTACACCTTC. Its translation is CASSSQGATGYTF.

The chain recombines TRBV4-1 with TRBJ1-5, with TRBD1 matching over 8 bases. V lost 1 base, J lost 5 bases, and 1 base stayed unmatched. Germline values: CDR1 MGHRA, CDR2 YSYEKL. The CDR3 loop spans 14 amino acids. The CDR3 sequence: CASSQGQGHQPQHF. The CDR3 DNA follows: TGCGCCAGCAGCCAAGGACAGGGGCATCAGCCCCAGCATTTT.

This clone was observed a handful of times. The chain uses TRBV4-2 and TRBJ1-6; TRBD1 is a possible D gene (5 bases). Trimming cost V 4 bases and J 3 bases, with 16 bases left between them. The CDR3 totals 17 residues. CDR1 and CDR2 from the germline V gene are LGHNA and YNFKEQ. The CDR3 sequence: CASSLGVRQGYNSPLHF. CDR3 nucleotides: TGTGCCAGCAGCCTGGGGGTTAGGCAGGGCTATAATTCACCCCTCCACTTT.

This clone occurred a few times. The V and J genes are TRBV5-1 and TRBJ1-4; perhaps TRBD1 as D (5 bases). Germline V gene lookup returns CDR1 SGHRS and CDR2 YFSETQ. The V gene lost 1 base and the J gene lost 5 bases, with 12 bases spanning the gap. The CDR3 length is 15 residues. CDR3 sequence: CASSLTGLSNEKLFF. The CDR3 nucleotides read TGCGCCAGCAGCTTGACGGGACTCTCGAATGAAAAACTGTTTTTT.

V is TRBV6-1 and J is TRBJ1-2; the D is unclear. Trimming stripped 0 bases from V and 4 bases from J, with 18 bases between. The germline CDR1 and CDR2 sequences are MNHNS and SASEGT. The CDR3 runs to 17 residues. The CDR3 DNA reads TGTGCCAGCAGTGAAGCTTTAACAGTCGACCTTATCTATGGCTACACCTTC. Its translation is CASSEALTVDLIYGYTF.

In this sample, this clone turned up once. This sequence joins TRBV18 and TRBJ1-2; D is possibly TRBD1 (5 bases). V was trimmed by 3 bases and J by 5 bases, leaving 13 bases between them. The CDR3 consists of 14 residues. CDR1 and CDR2 from the germline V gene are KGHSH and LQKENI. CDR3 nucleotide sequence: TGTGCCAGCTCACCGTCCCCGGGGCTTTATGGCTACACCTTC. Translated, it gives CASSPSPGLYGYTF.

The DNA of the CDR3 is TGTGCCACCAGCAGAGAATTAAGCGGGGAGCTGTTTTTT. Translation: CATSRELSGELFF. The gene calls are TRBV15 and TRBJ2-2; no reliable D call. Trimming left V 0 bases short and J 7 bases short, with 6 bases between. Germline lookup yields CDR1 LNHNV and CDR2 YYDKDF (reference sequence). This CDR3 contains 13 residues.

The V and J genes are TRBV7-8 and TRBJ2-5; D perhaps matches TRBD1 (5 bases). V dropped 2 bases and J dropped 2 bases, with 18 bases sitting between them. Per germline, CDR1 SGHVS and CDR2 FQNEAQ. The CDR3 is 17 residues long. The CDR3 region is CASSLSGWGDGQETQYF. Written as DNA, the CDR3 is TGTGCCAGCAGCTTATCAGGATGGGGCGATGGACAAGAGACCCAGTACTTC.

The sample holds a few counts of this clone. The chain has TRBV7-7 and TRBJ1-2, with a possible D match to TRBD1 (5 bases). The CDR3 runs 13 residues. Germline V lookup: CDR1 SSHAT, CDR2 FNYEAQ (reference sequence). With 5 bases removed from V and 4 bases from J, the gap between germline ends came to 11 bases. CDR3 sequence (DNA): TGTGCCAGCAGCGCCGTCGGGACCTATGGCTACACCTTC. Protein sequence: CASSAVGTYGYTF.

The genes are TRBV6-6 and TRBJ2-5; perhaps TRBD2 as D (5 bases). Trimming removed 8 bases at V and 5 bases at J, with 24 bases between. This CDR3 region has 16 residues. Germline V gene data show CDR1 as MNHNY and CDR2 as SVGAGI (reference sequence). The CDR3 sequence is CASSTIGVWFEETQYF. The CDR3 DNA reads TGTGCCAGCTCCACGATCGGGGTTTGGTTCGAGGAGACCCAGTACTTC.

This chain uses TRBV19 with TRBJ2-5; 10 nucleotides line up with TRBD1. The germline V gene encodes CDR1 LNHDA and CDR2 SQIVND (reference sequence). CDR3 length: 13 amino acids. V lost 8 bases, J lost 4 bases, and 4 bases stayed unmatched. CDR3 region: CASSGTGVETQYF. The DNA for the CDR3 is TGTGCCAGTTCCGGGACAGGGGTAGAGACCCAGTACTTC.

This clone was detected only once. The chain's CDR3 is CAWSVGLGAGANVLTF. The CDR3 nucleotides read TGTGCCTGGAGTGTTGGCCTGGGGGCTGGGGCCAACGTCCTGACTTTC. The rearrangement uses TRBV30 and TRBJ2-6; tentatively, D is TRBD1 or TRBD2 (5 bases each). The CDR3 totals 16 residues. V lost 0 bases and J lost 2, with 11 bases in between. Germline V lookup: CDR1 GTSNPN, CDR2 SVGIG (reference sequence).

The chain recombines TRBV5-6 with TRBJ1-1; possible D gene TRBD1, 5 bases. This CDR3 has 15 amino acids. Trimming left V 0 bases short and J 0 bases short, with 9 bases between. Germline CDR1 and CDR2: SGHDT and YYEEEE. In DNA form, the CDR3 reads TGTGCCAGCAGCTTGGGACAGACAATGAACACTGAAGCTTTCTTT. Translation: CASSLGQTMNTEAFF.

This sequence joins TRBV4-3 and TRBJ1-5; TRBD1 matches at 12 bases. This CDR3 has 14 amino acids. With V trimmed by 8 bases and J by 2 bases, 1 base remained unmatched. CDR1 and CDR2 (germline): LGHNA, YSLEER. The CDR3 spells CASGDRGRNQPQHF. CDR3 bases: TGCGCCAGCGGGGACAGGGGGCGCAATCAGCCCCAGCATTTT.

There are a few counts of this clone. The rearrangement links TRBV2 to TRBJ2-7, with no clear D. Trimming took 7 bases from V and 0 from J, leaving 7 bases between them. This CDR3 comprises 12 residues. Germline V lookup: CDR1 SNHLY, CDR2 FYNNEI. CDR3 sequence: CASTAGSYEQYF. CDR3 nucleotides: TGTGCCAGCACGGCCGGCTCCTACGAGCAGTACTTC.

This chain uses TRBV13 with TRBJ2-7, with D maybe TRBD2 (6 bases). The CDR3 sequence is 16 residues long. Deletions cut 2 bases from V and 1 base from J, with 15 bases between. Per the germline V gene, CDR1 is PRHDT and CDR2 is FYEKMQ (reference sequence). For the CDR3, the DNA is TGTGCCAGCAGCTTAAGCTCGTTCGGGACTTCCTACGAGCAGTACTTC. Protein product: CASSLSSFGTSYEQYF.